This is a list of T cell receptor beta chains from one sample in a study of T cells after yellow fever vaccination. TCRdb fed the 5' RACE reads into MiXCR, producing one record per CDR3 protein. Of a few hundred thousand distinct CDR3 sequences in the sample, roughly 6.8% were seen once. The input for sequencing was PBMCs, taken about 49 days after the first yellow fever vaccination. The receptors stem from a man between 18 and 29 years old who received the YFV17D yellow fever vaccine. CDR3s include the opening cysteine and the closing phenylalanine or tryptophan. The order of the fields is D gene, clone size, J gene, V gene, CDR3 DNA, CDR3 protein. The D gene is left open where the match is weak. A row's size may be missing; if present it is once, few, many or a size class.

D: NA
size: NA
J: TRBJ1-6
V: TRBV6-1
DNA: TGTGCCAGCAACCCGAGACAGAGTAATTCACCCCTCCACTTT
CDR3: CASNPRQSNSPLHF

D: NA
size: NA
J: TRBJ1-6
V: TRBV6-5
DNA: TGTGCCAGCAGTTACATTTTGGGAAATCGACCCCTCCACTTT
CDR3: CASSYILGNRPLHF

D: TRBD2
size: NA
J: TRBJ2-5
V: TRBV12-3/TRBV12-4
DNA: TGTGCCAGCAGGGCTAGCGGGGCTCAAGAGACCCAGTACTTC
CDR3: CASRASGAQETQYF

D: TRBD1
size: many
J: TRBJ2-7
V: TRBV5-1
DNA: TGCGCCAGCAGCTGGACAGGGGGCGCGTACGAGCAGTACTTC
CDR3: CASSWTGGAYEQYF

D: TRBD1
size: NA
J: TRBJ2-5
V: TRBV6-5
DNA: TGTGCCAGCAGTTTAAATCAGGGGGACCAAGAGACCCAGTACTTC
CDR3: CASSLNQGDQETQYF

D: NA
size: few
J: TRBJ2-3
V: TRBV5-4
DNA: TGTGCCAGCAGCTTCGACGGGAGTACTAGCACAGATACGCAGTATTTT
CDR3: CASSFDGSTSTDTQYF

D: NA
size: NA
J: TRBJ1-1
V: TRBV19
DNA: TGTGCCAGTAGTATTGGCGGGGCGGTTGAGGCTTTCTTT
CDR3: CASSIGGAVEAFF

D: NA
size: NA
J: TRBJ1-2
V: TRBV27
DNA: TGTGCCAGCAGTTTAATTTGGGGGGGAGGCTATGGCTACACCTTC
CDR3: CASSLIWGGGYGYTF

D: NA
size: many
J: TRBJ2-3
V: TRBV19
DNA: TGTGCCAGCGGGGGCTTAACTAGCACAGATACGCAGTATTTT
CDR3: CASGGLTSTDTQYF

D: TRBD1
size: many
J: TRBJ2-6
V: TRBV5-1
DNA: TGCGCCAGCAGCTCAGGGGGCGAGGCCAACGTCCTGACTTTC
CDR3: CASSSGGEANVLTF

D: TRBD1
size: NA
J: TRBJ2-3
V: TRBV10-3
DNA: TGTGCCATCAGGGGCAATCCGGGACAGGGAACAGATACGCAGTATTTT
CDR3: CAIRGNPGQGTDTQYF

D: NA
size: many
J: TRBJ1-1
V: TRBV7-2
DNA: TGTGCCAGCAGCTCGACTCCCCCGGGAACTGAAGCTTTCTTT
CDR3: CASSSTPPGTEAFF

D: NA
size: NA
J: TRBJ2-2
V: TRBV7-3
DNA: TGTGCCAGCAGCAGGGGGGTCCCGGGCACCGGGGAGCTGTTTTTT
CDR3: CASSRGVPGTGELFF

D: TRBD1
size: many
J: TRBJ2-7
V: TRBV11-2
DNA: TGTGCCAGCAGCTCCCGGGACAGGGGGTTAGGCGAGCAGTACTTC
CDR3: CASSSRDRGLGEQYF

D: NA
size: few
J: TRBJ1-2
V: TRBV12-3/TRBV12-4
DNA: TGTGCCAGCAGGCCGCCCTCTCGGCTTGAGGATGGCTACACCTTC
CDR3: CASRPPSRLEDGYTF

D: NA
size: NA
J: TRBJ2-4
V: TRBV20-1
DNA: TGCAGTGCTATGAGCGGTCTAGCCAAAAACATTCAGTACTTC
CDR3: CSAMSGLAKNIQYF

D: NA
size: few
J: TRBJ1-6
V: TRBV29-1
DNA: TGCAGCGTTGGGGGGAGGAAGGTCTGGTCACCCCTCCACTTT
CDR3: CSVGGRKVWSPLHF

D: TRBD2
size: few
J: TRBJ2-3
V: TRBV4-3
DNA: TGCGCCAGCAGCCAGAATAGCGGGGGGGCCACAGATACGCAGTATTTT
CDR3: CASSQNSGGATDTQYF

D: NA
size: many
J: TRBJ1-5
V: TRBV10-3
DNA: TGTGCCTCACGGGGAGGGTGGGATCAGCCCCAGCATTTT
CDR3: CASRGGWDQPQHF

D: TRBD1
size: NA
J: TRBJ2-3
V: TRBV5-1
DNA: TGCGCCAGCAGCAGCACAGGGGCCTCGGATACGCAGTATTTT
CDR3: CASSSTGASDTQYF

D: TRBD1
size: few
J: TRBJ2-7
V: TRBV7-2
DNA: TGTGCCAGCAGCTTCCAGGCAGGGGGTTACGAGCAGTACTTC
CDR3: CASSFQAGGYEQYF